Below, one TCR beta chain is given with its context. This record belongs to a study of T cell changes during pregnancy in multiple sclerosis. The CDR3 spans 16 residues. The germline CDR1 and CDR2 sequences are GTSNPN and SVGIG (reference sequence). V gave up 4 bases and J gave up 3 bases, with 18 bases separating them. Using immunoSEQ multiplex PCR, the repertoire was profiled, and TCRdb retains in-frame clones only, with some absent. The sample lists about 77,000 clones, about 88% occurring once. The rearrangement joins TRBV30 to TRBJ2-2, with D perhaps TRBD2 (6 bases). The sequencing here drew on peripheral blood, taken before pregnancy. The receptor was derived from a female donor with multiple sclerosis, enrolled in a pregnancy study. CDR3 nucleotide sequence: TGTGCCTGGAATAGGGGCCGGGAGAGGGACACCGGGGAGCTGTTTTTT. Translation gives CAWNRGRERDTGELFF.